At least ten counts were recorded for the clone carrying this T cell receptor (beta chain). CDR1 and CDR2 (germline): MGHRA, YSYEKL. V was pared by 5 bases and J by 2 bases, with 17 bases of the junction left unmatched. This CDR3 is 18 amino acids long. These data are taken from a study of patients and donors after allogeneic stem cell transplantation. In TCRdb, the RT-PCR reads were re-called with MiXCR into one record per CDR3 protein. The sample carries hundreds of thousands of distinct CDR3 sequences, 16% recorded once. The chain combines TRBV4-1 with TRBJ2-7; 8 bases are a match to TRBD1. The sequenced sample was blood, either unsorted or a sorted T cell fraction (not recorded which). The origin of this receptor is a human donor who was either an allogeneic HSCT recipient or a stem cell or donor lymphocyte infusion donor (not recorded which). It is not recorded whose cells these are; they may come from a transplant donor. The CDR3 DNA sequence: TGCGCCAGCAGCTCCCAGACAGGGGCAGATAGAAGAGCCTACGAGCAGTACTTC. Protein product: CASSSQTGADRRAYEQYF.